A selection of T cell receptor beta chains follows, all from one sample in a study of blood T cells in healthy people across ages. TCRdb ran MiXCR on the 5' RACE reads and lists one entry per CDR3 protein. In the table there are approximately 780,000 distinct CDR3 sequences, around 24% of which are singletons. This sample also belongs to another study, concerning T cells of mothers and their children.

The sequencing sample was made of blood. The receptors derive from a boy between 5 and 17 years old in good health. CDR3s include the opening cysteine and the closing phenylalanine or tryptophan. A D gene is named only where the DNA matches it firmly. Rows may omit the clone size; those that give it use once, few, many or a size class.

j_call v_call clone_size d_call cdr3_aa cdr3_nt
TRBJ2-5 TRBV6-2/TRBV6-3 - TRBD1 CTSSYRDRDGTQYF TGTACCAGCAGTTACCGGGACAGGGATGGGACCCAGTACTTC
TRBJ2-5 TRBV5-1 - TRBD2 CASRPSGADQETQYF TGCGCCAGCAGACCTAGCGGGGCGGATCAAGAGACCCAGTACTTC
TRBJ2-2 TRBV11-2 many - CASSLGWGANTGELFF TGTGCCAGCAGCTTAGGGTGGGGGGCGAACACCGGGGAGCTGTTTTTT
TRBJ2-3 TRBV7-9 few TRBD1 CASSSGTGITDTQYF TGTGCCAGCAGCTCCGGGACAGGGATCACAGATACGCAGTATTTT
TRBJ1-2 TRBV12-3/TRBV12-4 - TRBD1 CASSSGRTGGYTF TGTGCCAGCAGTTCCGGACGGACAGGGGGCTACACCTTC
TRBJ2-1 TRBV4-1 - TRBD2 CASSPGTSGDYEQFF TGCGCCAGCAGCCCTGGGACTAGCGGGGACTATGAGCAGTTCTTC
TRBJ2-2 TRBV5-1 - - CASSLAPRTAGELFF TGCGCCAGCAGCTTGGCACCGAGAACCGCCGGGGAGCTGTTTTTT
TRBJ1-1 TRBV4-2 few TRBD1 CASSQDPGTGGWGAEAFF TGTGCCAGCAGCCAAGATCCGGGGACAGGGGGTTGGGGAGCTGAAGCTTTCTTT
TRBJ2-5 TRBV12-3/TRBV12-4 - TRBD1 CASSPRQGSEETQYF TGTGCCAGCAGTCCCCGACAGGGATCGGAAGAGACCCAGTACTTC
TRBJ2-1 TRBV20-1 few - CSAEDTSSYNEQFF TGCAGTGCTGAGGACACGAGCTCCTACAATGAGCAGTTCTTC